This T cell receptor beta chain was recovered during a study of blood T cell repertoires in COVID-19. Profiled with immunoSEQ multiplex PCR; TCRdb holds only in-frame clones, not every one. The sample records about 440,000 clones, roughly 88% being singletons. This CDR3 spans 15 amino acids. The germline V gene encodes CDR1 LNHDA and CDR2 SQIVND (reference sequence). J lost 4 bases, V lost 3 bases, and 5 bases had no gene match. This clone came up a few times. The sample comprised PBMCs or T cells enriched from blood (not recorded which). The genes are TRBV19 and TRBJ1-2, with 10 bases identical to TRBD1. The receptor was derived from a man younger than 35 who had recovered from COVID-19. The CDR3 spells CASSMRDRGGYGYTF. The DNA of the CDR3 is TGTGCCAGTAGTATGCGGGACAGGGGAGGCTATGGCTACACCTTC.